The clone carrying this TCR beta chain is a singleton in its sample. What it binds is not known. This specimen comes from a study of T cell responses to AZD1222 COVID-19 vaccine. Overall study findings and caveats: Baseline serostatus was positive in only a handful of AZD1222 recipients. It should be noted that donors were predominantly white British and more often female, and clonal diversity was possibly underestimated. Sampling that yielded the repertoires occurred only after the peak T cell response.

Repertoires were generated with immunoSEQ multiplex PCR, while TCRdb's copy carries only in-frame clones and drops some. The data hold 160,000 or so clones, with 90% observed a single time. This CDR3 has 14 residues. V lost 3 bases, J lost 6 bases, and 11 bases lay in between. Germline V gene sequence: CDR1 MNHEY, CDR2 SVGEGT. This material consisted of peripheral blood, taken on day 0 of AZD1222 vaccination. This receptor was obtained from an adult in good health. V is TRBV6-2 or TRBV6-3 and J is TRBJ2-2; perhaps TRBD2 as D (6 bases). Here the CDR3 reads CASSYGGIAGELFF. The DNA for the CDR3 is TGTGCCAGCAGTTATGGGGGGATCGCCGGGGAGCTGTTTTTT.